Below, one TCR beta chain is given with its context. These data originate in a study of blood T cell repertoires in COVID-19. The overall study: Material from acute and convalescent COVID-19 was sourced from the United States, Italy and Spain. T cells, B-cell-depleted T cells, or PBMCs supplied cDNA or gDNA.

Per germline, CDR1 LNHNV and CDR2 YYDKDF (reference sequence). This CDR3 contains 18 residues. J gave up 0 bases and V 1 base, and 8 bases lay outside the gene matches. As processed by the authors: Amplification of reference gene primers provided the estimated nucleated cell counts. Some clones are missing from TCRdb's copy, which holds only in-frame ones; the method was immunoSEQ multiplex PCR. V and J calls and clone size follow that table, whereas D and trimming were derived from the DNA. The data show more than 85,000 clones, roughly 80% seen once. This receptor was obtained from a human donor in a cohort sampled during active COVID-19. The sample comprised peripheral blood. The chain carries TRBV15 and TRBJ2-3, with 9 bases matching TRBD2. CDR3 DNA: TGTGCCACCAGCAGAGGACTAGCGGACCTCTCTAGCACAGATACGCAGTATTTT. Residues: CATSRGLADLSSTDTQYF.